This T cell receptor beta chain stems from a study of shared clonotypes between healthy human individuals. Study-level information: The people who gave samples were a couple of women and a few men aged 18 to 49. The study, taken as a whole, reports: Naive subsets generally exceeded memory subsets in estimated richness. Clonotype sharing among donors was expected to depend on sequencing depth.

In germline, CDR1 is MDHEN, CDR2 SYDVKM. Between the trimmed V and J ends, which lost 4 bases and 2 bases, there was a span of 15 bases. The CDR3 is made up of 15 amino acids. Ten or more counts support this clone. Antigen specificity is unknown. The data were produced by immunoSEQ multiplex PCR, yet TCRdb's version contains in-frame clones alone and is incomplete. The sample holds about 110,000 clones, 68% seen once. This sequence was found in a woman under 40 in good health. Sequencing was carried out using memory CD8+ T cells sorted from blood. Subset in this sample: CD45RO+ cells pooled with CCR7-negative TemRA cells. This chain links TRBV28 with TRBJ2-7; the D gene could be TRBD1 or TRBD2 (6 bases each). CDR3 loop: CASSSRRGVTYEQYF. In nucleotides, the CDR3 is TGTGCCAGCAGTTCCAGGAGGGGGGTAACCTACGAGCAGTACTTC. The variable domain in full, completed from reference TRBV28 and TRBJ2-7, reads DVKVTQSSRYLVKRTGEKVFLECVQDMDHENMFWYRQDPGLGLRLIYFSYDVKMKEKGDIPEGYSVSREKKERFSLILESASTNQTSMYLCASSSRRGVTYEQYFGPGTRLTVT.